A selection of T cell receptor beta chains follows, all from one sample in a study of T cell changes during pregnancy in multiple sclerosis. Data came from immunoSEQ multiplex PCR; TCRdb stores just in-frame clones and leaves some out. Here the sample spans 75,000 to 100,000 clones, 90% being singletons. The sample in question was peripheral blood, obtained in the second trimester of pregnancy. Receptors originate from a female donor in good health, enrolled as a control in a pregnancy study. The CDR3 runs from the conserved cysteine through the conserved F or W. The D gene is left open where the match is weak. The size entry is marked missing in some rows and otherwise reads once, few, many or a size class.

V	D	J	size	CDR3	DNA
TRBV19	.	TRBJ1-1	.	CASSKSTGFFAEAFF	TGTGCCAGTAGTAAATCGACGGGTTTTTTCGCTGAAGCTTTCTTT
TRBV30	.	TRBJ1-1	few	CAWSGTGVEAFF	TGTGCCTGGAGTGGGACGGGGGTTGAAGCTTTCTTT
TRBV6-1	.	TRBJ2-7	.	CASSEGFGRGGAQYF	TGTGCCAGCAGTGAAGGTTTTGGTCGAGGGGGTGCGCAGTACTTC
TRBV7-2	TRBD2	TRBJ2-1	.	CASSLGGSNNEQFF	TGTGCCAGCAGCTTGGGGGGGTCAAACAATGAGCAGTTCTTC
TRBV6-5	.	TRBJ1-4	many	CASSYRTANEKLFF	TGTGCCAGCAGTTATCGGACAGCGAATGAAAAACTGTTTTTT
TRBV7-9	.	TRBJ1-1	once	CASSPVATMNTEAFF	TGTGCCAGCAGCCCTGTGGCAACTATGAACACTGAAGCTTTCTTT
TRBV7-9	.	TRBJ2-7	.	CASSLAQGEGYEQYF	TGTGCCAGCAGCTTAGCACAGGGTGAGGGCTACGAGCAGTACTTC
TRBV18	.	TRBJ1-1	.	CASSLTVGTAEAFF	TGTGCCAGCTCTCTGACAGTTGGAACGGCTGAAGCTTTCTTT
TRBV27	.	TRBJ2-5	.	CASAPSLGRVQETQYF	TGTGCCAGCGCGCCGTCATTGGGCAGAGTCCAAGAGACCCAGTACTTC
TRBV18	.	TRBJ1-2	few	CASSPASGDGYTF	TGTGCCAGCTCACCAGCATCAGGGGATGGCTACACCTTC
TRBV28	.	TRBJ1-2	.	CASSQTGGYTF	TGTGCCAGCAGTCAAACGGGAGGCTACACCTTC
TRBV2	.	TRBJ2-4	once	CASSGWTLAKNIQYF	TGTGCCAGCAGTGGTTGGACTTTAGCCAAAAACATTCAGTACTTC
TRBV11-2	TRBD2	TRBJ2-7	.	CASSEGLALAYEQYF	TGTGCCAGCAGCGAGGGACTAGCCCTGGCCTACGAGCAGTACTTC
TRBV11-2	.	TRBJ2-3	few	CASRPQGYVGDTQYF	TGTGCCAGCAGACCACAGGGTTATGTCGGAGATACGCAGTATTTT
TRBV2	TRBD1	TRBJ2-1	few	CASSVGTGALNEQFF	TGTGCCAGCAGTGTCGGGACAGGGGCATTGAATGAGCAGTTCTTC
TRBV9	.	TRBJ1-4	.	CASSVVAGVEEKLFF	TGTGCCAGCAGCGTAGTGGCGGGGGTTGAGGAAAAACTGTTTTTT
TRBV30	.	TRBJ2-3	.	CAWSVPGGPLPPDTQYF	TGTGCCTGGAGTGTACCAGGGGGGCCCCTTCCCCCAGATACGCAGTATTTT
TRBV7-2	.	TRBJ1-2	.	CASSPYPSHGYTF	TGTGCCAGCAGCCCCTATCCAAGCCATGGCTACACCTTC
TRBV7-9	TRBD1	TRBJ2-1	.	CASSLGQGVYNEQFF	TGTGCCAGCAGCTTAGGACAGGGAGTTTACAATGAGCAGTTCTTC
TRBV2	TRBD1	TRBJ1-5	few	CASRDRASNQPQHF	TGTGCCAGCAGAGACAGGGCTAGCAATCAGCCCCAGCATTTT
TRBV5-5	.	TRBJ1-6	once	CASSPTGGQNSPLHF	TGTGCCAGCAGCCCCACCGGTGGGCAAAATTCACCCCTCCACTTT
TRBV5-1	TRBD2	TRBJ2-7	.	CASSLTSGRAKPSYEQYF	TGCGCCAGCAGCTTGACTAGCGGGAGGGCCAAACCTTCCTACGAGCAGTACTTC
TRBV29-1	TRBD1	TRBJ1-1	.	CSVDGQQGENTEAFF	TGCAGCGTTGATGGGCAACAGGGGGAGAACACTGAAGCTTTCTTT
TRBV7-7	TRBD1	TRBJ2-2	.	CASSWGQGHTGELFF	TGTGCTAGCAGCTGGGGACAGGGACACACCGGGGAGCTGTTTTTT
TRBV5-6	.	TRBJ1-6	.	CASSFWTGVSPLHF	TGTGCCAGCAGCTTCTGGACGGGGGTTTCACCCCTCCACTTT
TRBV4-1	.	TRBJ2-5	.	CASSQDQEQAQYF	TGCGCCAGCAGCCAAGATCAGGAACAGGCCCAGTACTTC
TRBV5-5	.	TRBJ1-1	.	CASSLGLAMNTEAFF	TGTGCCAGCAGCTTGGGCTTGGCCATGAACACTGAAGCTTTCTTT
TRBV11-2	.	TRBJ1-1	.	CASRTPRTTEAFF	TGTGCCAGCAGAACGCCCCGGACAACTGAAGCTTTCTTT
TRBV6-1	.	TRBJ1-4	.	CASSEKKGIPATNEKLFF	TGTGCCAGCAGTGAAAAGAAGGGGATCCCCGCAACTAATGAAAAACTGTTTTTT
TRBV15	TRBD1	TRBJ1-5	.	CATRLGGQGDSNQPQHF	TGTGCCACCAGACTGGGGGGACAGGGTGATAGCAATCAGCCCCAGCATTTT
TRBV7-9	TRBD1	TRBJ1-4	once	CASSRGDRAFEKLFF	TGTGCCAGCAGCCGGGGGGACAGGGCTTTCGAAAAACTGTTTTTT
TRBV28	TRBD2	TRBJ2-7	.	CASSYPGTNYEQYF	TGTGCCAGCAGTTACCCCGGGACTAATTACGAGCAGTACTTC
TRBV5-6	TRBD2	TRBJ2-1	.	CASSLGGGGANEQFF	TGTGCCAGCAGCTTAGGGGGCGGGGGGGCAAATGAGCAGTTCTTC
TRBV5-1	.	TRBJ2-5	.	CASRTGWVETQYF	TGCGCCAGCCGTACAGGGTGGGTAGAGACCCAGTACTTC
TRBV2	.	TRBJ2-3	.	CASSREQGGTDTQYF	TGTGCCAGCAGCCGGGAGCAGGGCGGCACAGATACGCAGTATTTT
TRBV5-6	TRBD1	TRBJ1-6	few	CASSGDRGRRNSPLHF	TGTGCCAGCAGCGGGGACAGGGGGCGTCGTAATTCACCCCTCCACTTT
TRBV16	TRBD1	TRBJ2-1	.	CASSQSTGWNEQFF	TGTGCCAGCAGCCAATCGACAGGGTGGAATGAGCAGTTCTTC
TRBV7-2	.	TRBJ1-5	.	CASSLADGGLSGNQPQHF	TGTGCCAGCAGCTTAGCGGACGGGGGGCTCTCGGGCAATCAGCCCCAGCATTTT
TRBV18	TRBD2	TRBJ2-1	.	CASSEFSGSYNEQFF	TGTGCCAGCTCTGAGTTTAGCGGGAGCTACAATGAGCAGTTCTTC
TRBV28	.	TRBJ1-5	.	CASRSWGEGGQPQHF	TGTGCCAGCAGATCATGGGGGGAAGGAGGTCAGCCCCAGCATTTT
TRBV28	TRBD1	TRBJ1-2	.	CASSLSTGGYTF	TGTGCCAGCAGTTTGTCGACAGGGGGCTACACCTTC
TRBV18	TRBD1	TRBJ1-4	.	CASSHLNEDREKLFF	TGTGCCAGCTCACACCTCAATGAGGACAGGGAGAAACTGTTTTTT
TRBV2	TRBD1	TRBJ1-5	.	CASSGGTGNQPQHF	TGTGCCAGCAGTGGCGGGACAGGGAATCAGCCCCAGCATTTT
TRBV7-2	TRBD1	TRBJ1-5	.	CASSLTGVNNQPQHF	TGTGCCAGCAGCTTAACAGGGGTCAACAATCAGCCCCAGCATTTT
TRBV2	TRBD2	TRBJ2-7	few	CASSARTGTSGNPSEQYF	TGTGCCAGCAGTGCTAGAACCGGGACTAGCGGAAATCCTTCCGAGCAGTACTTC
TRBV27	.	TRBJ1-2	.	CASSLSTGLGYGYTF	TGTGCCAGCAGTTTATCGACAGGTTTGGGCTATGGCTACACCTTC
TRBV6-1	.	TRBJ1-4	.	CASSEGAGANEKLFF	TGTGCCAGCAGTGAAGGAGCAGGGGCTAATGAAAAACTGTTTTTT
TRBV4-3	.	TRBJ2-5	.	CASSQDIGEQETQYF	TGCGCCAGCAGCCAAGACATAGGAGAACAAGAGACCCAGTACTTC
TRBV4-3	.	TRBJ2-1	.	CASSQVRGGKGSYNEQFF	TGCGCCAGCAGCCAAGTTCGGGGCGGGAAAGGCTCCTACAATGAGCAGTTCTTC